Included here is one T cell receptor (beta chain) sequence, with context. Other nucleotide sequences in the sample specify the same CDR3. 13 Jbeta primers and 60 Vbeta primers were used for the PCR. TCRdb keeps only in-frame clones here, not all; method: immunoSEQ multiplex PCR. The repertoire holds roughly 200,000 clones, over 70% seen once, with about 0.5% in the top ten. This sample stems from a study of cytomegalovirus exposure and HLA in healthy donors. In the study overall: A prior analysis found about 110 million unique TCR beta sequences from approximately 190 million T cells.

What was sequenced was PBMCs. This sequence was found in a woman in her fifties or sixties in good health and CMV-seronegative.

The chain's CDR3 is CASSLTSGSYEQYF. The CDR3 region has the DNA TGCGCCAGCAGTCTGACTAGCGGTTCCTACGAGCAGTACTTC. V and J are TRBV5-1 and TRBJ2-7, with 9 bases fitting TRBD2. Per the germline V gene, CDR1 is SGHRS and CDR2 is YFSETQ. J lost 1 base, V lost 5 bases, and 4 bases had no gene match. This CDR3 is 14 amino acids long.